Shown below are 18 T cell receptor beta chains from a single sample sequenced in a study of cytomegalovirus exposure and HLA in healthy donors (dated by TCRdb to between 2016 and 2019). The library was prepared using the immunoSEQ multiplex PCR assay. For the multiplex PCR, a mixture combining 60 forward primers for TCR Vbeta segments and 13 reverse primers for TCR Jbeta segments was used. TCRdb re-hosts the immuneACCESS table, in-frame sequences only. Its copies lack some clones; in the studies checked, an unresolved V gene accounts for under half of them, and the cause for the rest is not known. The sample profile shows tens of thousands of clones; more than 70% of them were found once. The ten biggest clones cover approximately 4% of the sample. Specimen: PBMCs. The receptors here all came from a male donor in good health and CMV-seropositive.

V is TRBV6-1 and J is TRBJ2-7, with D possibly TRBD1 on 5 matching bases. V was cut by 8 bases and J by 5 bases, with 13 bases left in between. This CDR3 is 12 amino acids long. Germline V gene lookup returns CDR1 MNHNS and CDR2 SASEGT. The CDR3 DNA reads TGTGCCAGCGGCAGGGCTTTCGACGAGCAGTACTTC. Translating gives CASGRAFDEQYF.

The V and J genes are TRBV7-2 and TRBJ2-5; TRBD2 agrees at 9 bases. This CDR3 is built from 15 residues. V lost 4 bases, J lost 0 bases, and 3 bases stayed unmatched. CDR1 SGHTA and CDR2 FQGNSA come from the germline V gene. The CDR3 protein is CASSWTSEYQETQYF. CDR3 DNA sequence: TGTGCCAGCAGCTGGACTAGCGAGTACCAAGAGACCCAGTACTTC.

The chain carries TRBV30 and TRBJ1-2; unclear D gene. The CDR3 consists of 11 residues. The V and J ends lost 4 bases and 5 bases respectively, with 8 bases between them. In germline, CDR1 is GTSNPN, CDR2 SVGIG (reference sequence). The chain's CDR3 is CAWIRGYGYTF. In nucleotides, the CDR3 is TGTGCCTGGATACGGGGTTATGGCTACACCTTC.

To note about this clone: Different DNA sequences within this sample yield the same CDR3. V and J are TRBV28 and TRBJ1-2; no reliable D call. CDR1 and CDR2 from the germline V gene are MDHEN and SYDVKM. V lost 2 bases, J lost 3 bases, and 4 bases lay in between. This CDR3 is 12 amino acids long. CDR3 sequence: CASSLPDYGYTF. The CDR3 DNA reads TGTGCCAGCAGTTTACCAGACTATGGCTACACCTTC.

This clone came up a few times. This chain joins TRBV18 and TRBJ1-1; 7 nucleotides align to TRBD1. The CDR3 is made up of 15 amino acids. Looked up from germline, CDR1 is KGHSH and CDR2 is LQKENI. J lost 4 bases, V lost 4 bases, and 9 bases had no gene match. The CDR3 DNA follows: TGTGCCAGCTCACAGAGGACAGGCTTGGGCACTGAAGCTTTCTTT. It is translated as CASSQRTGLGTEAFF.

This clone was observed a few times. This chain connects TRBV4-1 to TRBJ1-5, with D tentatively TRBD1 (6 bases). V was cut by 3 bases and J by 4 bases, with 7 bases left in between. CDR1 MGHRA and CDR2 YSYEKL come from the germline V gene. This CDR3 contains 13 residues. Written as DNA, the CDR3 is TGCGCCAGCAGCCAGAGGGGGAATCAGCCCCAGCATTTT. It codes for CASSQRGNQPQHF.

This sequence joins TRBV25-1 and TRBJ2-1; no clear D. Germline values: CDR1 MGHDK, CDR2 SYGVNS. V lost 1 base to trimming and J lost 9 bases, with 7 bases between them. CDR3 length equals 12 residues. The CDR3 protein is CASSEFISEQFF. Here the CDR3 DNA reads TGTGCCAGCAGTGAATTTATCAGTGAGCAGTTCTTC.

The chain recombines TRBV15 with TRBJ1-1; no definite D call. The CDR3 consists of 15 residues. The V gene lost 0 bases and the J gene lost 1 base, with 9 bases spanning the gap. CDR1 is LNHNV and CDR2 is YYDKDF in the germline V gene (reference sequence). CDR3 amino acids: CATSREPGRNTEAFF. As DNA, the CDR3 is TGTGCCACCAGCAGAGAGCCCGGGAGGAACACTGAAGCTTTCTTT.

This clone occurred a few times. This chain uses TRBV10-2 with TRBJ2-7; 10 bases align to TRBD2. The CDR3 sequence is 14 residues long. The germline V gene encodes CDR1 WSHSY and CDR2 SAAADI. J was trimmed by 1 base and V by 7 bases; bases with no gene match: 4. The CDR3 sequence: CASMGLARSYEQYF. CDR3 DNA: TGCGCCAGCATGGGACTAGCGAGATCCTACGAGCAGTACTTC.

The count of this clone is one. The rearrangement uses TRBV6-5 and TRBJ2-3, with TRBD2 identical over 10 bases. Trimming at V came to 7 bases and at J to 5 bases, leaving 6 bases not matched to a gene. Germline V gene lookup returns CDR1 MNHEY and CDR2 SVGAGI. The CDR3 is made up of 14 amino acids. The CDR3 DNA reads as TGTGCCAGCAAACTAGCGGGGTGGATAGATACGCAGTATTTT. It encodes CASKLAGWIDTQYF.

The chain has TRBV19 and TRBJ1-1; D is uncertain. This CDR3 spans 14 amino acids. Germline assignment: CDR1 LNHDA and CDR2 SQIVND (reference sequence). V lost 7 bases to trimming and J lost 1 base, with 13 bases between them. The CDR3 spells CASTPRRGNTEAFF. CDR3 coding DNA: TGTGCCAGTACCCCAAGGAGAGGGAACACTGAAGCTTTCTTT.

A few counts support this clone. CDR3 DNA: TGCGCCAGCAGCCAAGAGACTCCTAGCGTACCTTACAATGAGCAGTTCTTC. Translated, it gives CASSQETPSVPYNEQFF. This sequence joins TRBV4-1 and TRBJ2-1; D is perhaps TRBD2 (6 bases). The CDR3 is 17 residues long. V dropped 0 bases and J dropped 4 bases, with 16 bases sitting between them. Per germline, CDR1 MGHRA and CDR2 YSYEKL.

The chain links TRBV30 to TRBJ2-3, with D perhaps TRBD2 (5 bases). V was pared by 1 base and J by 1 base, with 12 bases between. Germline assignment: CDR1 GTSNPN and CDR2 SVGIG (reference sequence). CDR3 length equals 15 residues. The CDR3 is CAWSATYGGTDTQYF. CDR3 coding DNA: TGTGCCTGGAGTGCAACCTACGGGGGCACAGATACGCAGTATTTT.

The rearrangement links TRBV9 to TRBJ1-6, with a tentative D call TRBD1 (5 bases). This CDR3 is 16 amino acids long. V was shortened by 4 bases and J by 5 bases, with 16 bases between the two germline ends. CDR1 is SGDLS and CDR2 is YYNGEE in the germline V gene. CDR3 region: CASSPRGEGNNSPLHF. CDR3 in DNA: TGTGCCAGCAGCCCACGGGGGGAGGGTAATAATTCACCCCTCCACTTT.

The J gene is TRBJ1-2, the V gene TRBV2, with 9 bases that match TRBD1. V lost 6 bases, J lost 3 bases, and 5 bases stayed unmatched. The CDR3 has 14 amino acids. The germline gives CDR1 SNHLY, CDR2 FYNNEI. The CDR3 coding sequence is TGTGCCAGCAGCGCCGGGACAGGGCACTATGGCTACACCTTC. As protein: CASSAGTGHYGYTF.

This clone was recorded a few times. CDR3 protein: CASSDNFEKLFF. CDR3 nucleotides: TGTGCCAGCAGTGATAATTTTGAAAAACTGTTTTTT. This chain links TRBV2 with TRBJ1-4; no firm D call. The CDR3 runs to 12 residues. Germline assignment: CDR1 SNHLY and CDR2 FYNNEI. V gave up 3 bases and J gave up 7 bases, with 6 bases separating them. Full variable domain (rest looked up from reference TRBV2 and TRBJ1-4): EPEVTQTPSHQVTQMGQEVILRCVPISNHLYFYWYRQILGQKVEFLVSFYNNEISEKSEIFDDQFSVERPDGSNFTLKIRSTKLEDSAMYFCASSDNFEKLFFGSGTQLSVL.

The count of this clone is one. This chain uses TRBV2 with TRBJ1-6, with D possibly matching TRBD1 (5 bases). There are 13 residues in the CDR3. The germline CDR1 and CDR2 sequences are SNHLY and FYNNEI. Trimming took off 7 bases at V and 8 bases at J, with 12 bases between the two ends. In DNA, the CDR3 is TGTGCCAGCACCCGGGTAGGGGATTCACCCCTCCACTTT. It translates to CASTRVGDSPLHF.

This chain joins TRBV27 and TRBJ1-1, with TRBD1 matching 9 bases. The CDR3 spans 15 residues. With 5 bases clipped from V and 3 bases from J, the junction kept 7 bases outside the gene matches. Per germline, CDR1 MNHEY and CDR2 SMNVEV (reference sequence). CDR3 in DNA: TGTGCCAGCAGTCTCAACAGGGGGCTTGACACTGAAGCTTTCTTT. Protein sequence: CASSLNRGLDTEAFF.